The rows below give T cell receptor beta chains drawn from one sample of a study of T cells in Graves' hyperthyroidism and ophthalmopathy. TCRdb independently ran MiXCR on the multiplex PCR reads; one entry per CDR3 protein. This sample yields 500,000 to 550,000 distinct CDR3 sequences, of which around 20% are seen a single time; 26% belongs to the top ten. Sequenced sample: blood. The origin of the receptors is a man between 18 and 29 years old with Graves' hyperthyroidism. Both conserved end residues are part of each CDR3. D genes are given only for firm matches. Not all rows give a size; the values are once, few, many and, for expanded clones, a class.

d_gene | j_gene | abundance | v_gene | CDR3nt | CDR3aa
TRBD1 | TRBJ1-2 | NA | TRBV12-3/TRBV12-4 | TGTGCCAGCAGTCACGGGACAGCCGTTCCAGGCTACACCTTC | CASSHGTAVPGYTF
TRBD2 | TRBJ2-5 | many | TRBV7-2 | TGTGCCAGCAGCTTAGGTACTAGCGGGAGAGAGACCCAGTACTTC | CASSLGTSGRETQYF
NA | TRBJ1-1 | NA | TRBV5-1 | TGCGCCAGCAGCTTGGGCGGGACTGGGGCCAGAACTGAAGCTTTCTTT | CASSLGGTGARTEAFF
NA | TRBJ1-1 | NA | TRBV30 | TGTGCCTGGAGTGTAGCGGAGAACACTGAAGCTTTCTTT | CAWSVAENTEAFF
NA | TRBJ1-5 | NA | TRBV6-1 | TGTGCCTGCAGCGGAATGAATAGCAATCAGCCCCAGCATTTT | CACSGMNSNQPQHF
NA | TRBJ1-1 | few | TRBV18 | TGTGCCAGCTCTGGGGGGGGAAGCACTGAAGCTTTCTTT | CASSGGGSTEAFF
NA | TRBJ1-3 | many | TRBV27 | TGTGCCAGCAGTCCTCGGTCGGGGGGGGGGGACACCATATATTTT | CASSPRSGGGDTIYF
NA | TRBJ1-1 | many | TRBV3-1 | TGTGCCAGATTACCCCGTCTGACTGAAGCTTTCTTT | CARLPRLTEAFF
NA | TRBJ2-7 | many | TRBV30 | TGTGCCTGGAGGACCTCCGCCTACGAGCAGTACTTC | CAWRTSAYEQYF
NA | TRBJ1-1 | NA | TRBV7-2 | TGTGCCAGCAGCAGAGGGGTCACTGAAGCTTTCTTT | CASSRGVTEAFF
TRBD1 | TRBJ1-5 | NA | TRBV20-1 | TGCAGTGCTAGAGACGGGACAGAATATAGCAATCAGCCCCAGCATTTT | CSARDGTEYSNQPQHF
TRBD2 | TRBJ2-7 | NA | TRBV28 | TGTGCCAGCAGATTAGCGGGGGTTTTCTCCTACGAGCAGTACTTC | CASRLAGVFSYEQYF
NA | TRBJ2-1 | NA | TRBV9 | TGTGCCAGCAGCGTTAAGGGGACTGGGGAGAAGTTCTTC | CASSVKGTGEKFF
NA | TRBJ2-5 | many | TRBV11-2 | TGTGCCAGCAGCTCAGGCGGGGGCGGAGAGACCCAGTACTTC | CASSSGGGGETQYF
NA | TRBJ1-3 | many | TRBV6-1 | TGTGCCAGCAGTGAACTAGCGGCTAGCTCTGGAAACACCATATATTTT | CASSELAASSGNTIYF
TRBD2 | TRBJ2-2 | few | TRBV7-9 | TGTGCCAGCAGCTACGGGGGGGCCGCCGGGGAGCTGTTTTTT | CASSYGGAAGELFF
TRBD1 | TRBJ1-2 | few | TRBV6-5 | TGTGCCAGCAGTTCCCCAGACAGGGGCGCTAACTATGGCTACACCTTC | CASSSPDRGANYGYTF
TRBD2 | TRBJ2-7 | NA | TRBV25-1 | TGTGCCAGCAGTGTTGTGGGACTAGCGGGCTACGAGCAGTACTTC | CASSVVGLAGYEQYF
NA | TRBJ1-5 | few | TRBV12-5 | TGTGCTAGTGGTTGGGGGACACAACAGCCCCAGCATTTT | CASGWGTQQPQHF
TRBD1 | TRBJ2-1 | NA | TRBV12-3/TRBV12-4 | TGTGCCAGCAGCGCGGACAGGGGGGTCTACAATGAGCAGTTCTTC | CASSADRGVYNEQFF
TRBD1 | TRBJ1-5 | NA | TRBV6-1 | TGTGCCAGCAGGGACCTAGGGACAGGGCCAAATCAGCCCCAGCATTTT | CASRDLGTGPNQPQHF
NA | TRBJ1-2 | many | TRBV15 | TGTGCCACCAGCAGAGATAGTCCTTTAGGGGGCTACACCTTC | CATSRDSPLGGYTF
TRBD2 | TRBJ2-7 | NA | TRBV28 | TGTGCCAGCATTGCTAGCGGGGGGGTCTACGAGCAGTACTTC | CASIASGGVYEQYF
NA | TRBJ1-2 | many | TRBV7-8 | TGTGCCAGCAGCTTACCCCAGGCCTATGGCTACACCTTC | CASSLPQAYGYTF
TRBD2 | TRBJ2-2 | many | TRBV11-2 | TGTGCCAGCAGCTTAGAGGGAGCGGGGGGCCAGGCCGGGGAGCTGTTTTTT | CASSLEGAGGQAGELFF
NA | TRBJ2-5 | NA | TRBV2 | TGTGCCAGACAACGGGGGGCCGTGGTCCAAGAGACCCAGTACTTC | CARQRGAVVQETQYF
NA | TRBJ2-5 | NA | TRBV7-9 | TGTGCCAGCAGCTTAAGTGTCCCGAAAGAGACCCAGTACTTC | CASSLSVPKETQYF
NA | TRBJ1-6 | few | TRBV20-1 | TGCAGTGCTTGGGCCCAGAACTCACCCCTCCACTTT | CSAWAQNSPLHF
NA | TRBJ2-4 | few | TRBV14 | TGTGCCAGCAGCCAAGCGGGATACCTAGCCAAAAACATTCAGTACTTC | CASSQAGYLAKNIQYF
TRBD1 | TRBJ2-5 | few | TRBV9 | TGTGCCAGCAGCGGGGGACAGGGCGGGGAGACCCAGTACTTC | CASSGGQGGETQYF
NA | TRBJ1-1 | many | TRBV6-5 | TGTGCCAGCAGTTACCTGGGCTATGCTTTCTTT | CASSYLGYAFF
TRBD1 | TRBJ1-2 | many | TRBV7-8 | TGTGCCAGCAGCTTCTCGATCAGGGGGGACTATGGCTACACCTTC | CASSFSIRGDYGYTF
NA | TRBJ2-7 | NA | TRBV15 | TGTGCCACCAGCAGAGATATGTCAGCAAGTCTGATCGAGCAGTACTTC | CATSRDMSASLIEQYF
NA | TRBJ2-6 | few | TRBV9 | TGTGCCAGCAGCCCCGGACCGGGGGTGCCCTCGGGGGCCAACGTCCTGACTTTC | CASSPGPGVPSGANVLTF
TRBD1 | TRBJ1-1 | many | TRBV6-2/TRBV6-3 | TGTGCCAGCAGTTACGTAGCCGGGACAGACATGAACACTGAAGCTTTCTTT | CASSYVAGTDMNTEAFF